These 2 T cell receptor beta chains were sequenced from one sample in a study of blood T cell repertoires in COVID-19. The method was immunoSEQ multiplex PCR; TCRdb's version includes in-frame clones alone and lacks a portion of them. Of over 200,000 clones in the sample, around 84% were seen once. The sample comprised peripheral blood. These receptors were taken from a woman older than 75 with active or convalescent COVID-19.

The chain recombines TRBV28 with TRBJ1-4; 7 nucleotides line up with TRBD1. CDR1 and CDR2 from the germline V gene are MDHEN and SYDVKM. This CDR3 comprises 14 residues. V gave up 4 bases and J gave up 4 bases; unmatched junction bases: 3. CDR3 sequence (DNA): TGTGCCAGCAGTTCGGGACAGCTTAATGAAAAACTGTTTTTT. It translates to CASSSGQLNEKLFF.

CDR3 DNA sequence: TGTGCCAGCAGCTTATTGGGCGGGGGTAAGGGCACAGATACGCAGTATTTT. Translated: CASSLLGGGKGTDTQYF. The chain couples TRBV7-3 to TRBJ2-3; TRBD2 agrees at 7 bases. Trimming removed 2 bases from V and 1 base from J; junction bases left unmatched: 9. This CDR3 has 17 amino acids. Germline CDR1 and CDR2: SGHTA and FQGTGA.